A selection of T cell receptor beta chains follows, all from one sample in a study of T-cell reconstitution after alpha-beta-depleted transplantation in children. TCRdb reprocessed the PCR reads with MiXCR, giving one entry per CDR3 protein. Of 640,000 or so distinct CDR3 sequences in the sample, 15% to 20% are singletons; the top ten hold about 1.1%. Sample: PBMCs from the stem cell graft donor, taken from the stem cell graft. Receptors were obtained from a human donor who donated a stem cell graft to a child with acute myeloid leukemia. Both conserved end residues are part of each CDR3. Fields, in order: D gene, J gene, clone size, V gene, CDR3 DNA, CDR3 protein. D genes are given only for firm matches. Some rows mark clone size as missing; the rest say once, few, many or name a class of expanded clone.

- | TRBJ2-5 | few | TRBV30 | TGTGCCTGGACCCCAGGGCGAGATGAGACCCAGTACTTC | CAWTPGRDETQYF
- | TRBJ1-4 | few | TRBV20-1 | TGCAGTGCTAGAGGACGGAGCCTTAATGAAAAACTGTTTTTT | CSARGRSLNEKLFF
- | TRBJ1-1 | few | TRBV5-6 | TGTGCCAGCAACCGATGGGGTCGATTGAACACTGAAGCTTTCTTT | CASNRWGRLNTEAFF
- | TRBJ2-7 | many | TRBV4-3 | TGCGCCAGCAGCCACGGACAAGACGAGCAGTACTTC | CASSHGQDEQYF
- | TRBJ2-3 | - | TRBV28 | TGTGCCAGCAGTTTGCCCCGCGAGAGGGTATGGGCAGATACGCAGTATTTT | CASSLPRERVWADTQYF
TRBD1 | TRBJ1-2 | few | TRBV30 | TGTGCCTGGACTCCGGGGACAGGGGCGGGCTATGGCTACACCTTC | CAWTPGTGAGYGYTF
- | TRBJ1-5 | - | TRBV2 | TGTGCCAGCAATGGACAGAATAGCAATCAGCCCCAGCATTTT | CASNGQNSNQPQHF
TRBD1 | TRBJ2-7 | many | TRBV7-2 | TGTGCCAGCAGCGTACGAACCGGGACAGGGGGTTACGAGCAGTACTTC | CASSVRTGTGGYEQYF
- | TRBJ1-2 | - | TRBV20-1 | TGCAGTGCTAGAGATCTGGCAGGCTTCTATGGCTACACCTTC | CSARDLAGFYGYTF
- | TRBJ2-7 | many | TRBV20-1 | TGCAGTGCTAGACCCTCAAGGGACCTACCACCCTACGAGCAGTACTTC | CSARPSRDLPPYEQYF
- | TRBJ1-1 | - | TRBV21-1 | TGTGCCAGCAGCAACCCGATGACTGAAGCTTTCTTT | CASSNPMTEAFF
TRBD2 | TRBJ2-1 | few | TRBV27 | TGTGCCAGCAGTAAACGGGGGGGCGTTGACTATGAGCAGTTCTTC | CASSKRGGVDYEQFF
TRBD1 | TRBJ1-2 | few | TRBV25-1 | TGTGCCAGCAGTGAATATGGACAGGGAATCAACTATGGCTACACCTTC | CASSEYGQGINYGYTF
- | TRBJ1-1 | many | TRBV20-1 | TGCAGTGCTAGTAGGGGGTTGAACACTGAAGCTTTCTTT | CSASRGLNTEAFF
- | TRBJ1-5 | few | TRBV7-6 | TGTGCCAGCACCCAACAGGTGCAGGGGAATCAGCCCCAGCATTTT | CASTQQVQGNQPQHF
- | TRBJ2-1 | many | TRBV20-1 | TGCAGTCCACTTAAGGGCGGAGAAGCTTACAATGAGCAGTTCTTC | CSPLKGGEAYNEQFF
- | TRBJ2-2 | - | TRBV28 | TGTGCCAGCAACCCAACAGGGTTAGGCGGGGAGCTGTTTTTT | CASNPTGLGGELFF
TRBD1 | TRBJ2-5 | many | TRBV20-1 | TGCAGTGCTCGCGGACAGGGGCTCTCCGAGGAGACCCAGTACTTC | CSARGQGLSEETQYF
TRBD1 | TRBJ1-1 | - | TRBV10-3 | TGTGCCATCCGGGGGACAGGGGGTAACACTGAAGCTTTCTTT | CAIRGTGGNTEAFF
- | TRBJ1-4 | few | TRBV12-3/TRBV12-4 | TGTGCCAGCAGTCCTCAAGGGGAAAAACTGTTTTTT | CASSPQGEKLFF
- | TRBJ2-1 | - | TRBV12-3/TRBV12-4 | TGTGCCAGCAGTTTAGAGCCGGAACAGGGGGCCCCCGGGCTAGCGGGGAGCTCCTACAATGAGCAGTTCTTC | CASSLEPEQGAPGLAGSSYNEQFF
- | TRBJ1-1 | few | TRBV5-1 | TGCGCCAGCAGCTTTGGGGGAGAGAGCACTGAAGCTTTCTTT | CASSFGGESTEAFF
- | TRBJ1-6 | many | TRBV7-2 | TGTGCCAGCAGTTCCTTCACTTTTTATCCCCTCCACTTT | CASSSFTFYPLHF
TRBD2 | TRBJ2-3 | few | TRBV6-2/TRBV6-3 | TGTGCCAGCAGTTACTCGACGACTAGCGGGGGGACCAGTCTTTCCACAGATACGCAGTATTTT | CASSYSTTSGGTSLSTDTQYF
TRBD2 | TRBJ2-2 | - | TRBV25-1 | TGTGCCAGCAGTTCGGGGGGGAGGACCGGGGAGCTGTTTTTT | CASSSGGRTGELFF
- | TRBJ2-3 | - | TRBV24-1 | TGTGCCACCGCCCCCGGGGGCACAGATACGCAGTATTTT | CATAPGGTDTQYF